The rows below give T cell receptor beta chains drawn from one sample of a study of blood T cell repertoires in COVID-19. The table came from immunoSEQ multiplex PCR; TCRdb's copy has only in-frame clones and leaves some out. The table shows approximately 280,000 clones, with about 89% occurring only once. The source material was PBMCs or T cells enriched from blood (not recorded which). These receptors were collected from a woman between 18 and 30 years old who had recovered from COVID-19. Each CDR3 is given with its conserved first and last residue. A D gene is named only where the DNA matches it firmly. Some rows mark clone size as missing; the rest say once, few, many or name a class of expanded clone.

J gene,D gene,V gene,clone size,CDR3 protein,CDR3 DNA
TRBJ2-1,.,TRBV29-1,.,CSVETTYNEQFF,TGCAGCGTTGAGACTACCTACAATGAGCAGTTCTTC
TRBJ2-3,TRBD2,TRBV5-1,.,CASRRLAGGPPDTQYF,TGCGCCAGCAGGCGCCTAGCGGGAGGGCCTCCAGATACGCAGTATTTT
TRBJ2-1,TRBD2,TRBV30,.,CAWSRTSEVHEQFF,TGTGCCTGGAGTCGGACTAGCGAGGTCCATGAGCAGTTCTTC
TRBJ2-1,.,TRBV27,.,CASSFGEDNEQFF,TGTGCCAGCAGTTTCGGGGAAGACAATGAGCAGTTCTTC
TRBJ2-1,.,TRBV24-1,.,CATAHDLYNEQFF,TGTGCCACTGCCCACGACTTGTACAATGAGCAGTTCTTC
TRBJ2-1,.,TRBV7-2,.,CASFGLSGNEQFF,TGTGCCAGCTTTGGACTATCGGGGAATGAGCAGTTCTTC
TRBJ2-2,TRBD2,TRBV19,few,CASRFAGVPGELFF,TGTGCCAGTAGATTTGCGGGAGTCCCCGGGGAGCTGTTTTTT
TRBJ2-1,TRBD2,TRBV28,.,CASSELAGLTYNEQFF,TGTGCCAGCAGTGAACTAGCGGGACTTACCTACAATGAGCAGTTCTTC
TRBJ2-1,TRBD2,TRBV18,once,CASSPGTSGRKVGEQFF,TGTGCCAGCTCACCAGGGACTAGCGGGAGAAAGGTCGGTGAGCAGTTCTTC
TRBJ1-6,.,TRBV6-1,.,CASSERGAGVSNSPLHF,TGTGCCAGCAGTGAAAGGGGGGCGGGAGTGAGTAATTCACCCCTCCACTTT
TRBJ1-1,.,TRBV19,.,CASRRPAGLNTEAFF,TGTGCCAGTAGGCGACCGGCAGGTCTGAACACTGAAGCTTTCTTT
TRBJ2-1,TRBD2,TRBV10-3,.,CAISGLADYNEQFF,TGTGCCATCAGCGGACTAGCGGACTACAATGAGCAGTTCTTC
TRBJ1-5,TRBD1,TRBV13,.,CASSLGQGLDQPQHF,TGTGCCAGCAGCTTAGGACAGGGGCTAGATCAGCCCCAGCATTTT
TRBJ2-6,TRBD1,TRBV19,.,CASLGDRGAGANVLTF,TGTGCCAGTCTCGGGGACAGGGGGGCTGGGGCCAACGTCCTGACTTTC
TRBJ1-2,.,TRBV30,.,CAWSGGQVGYTF,TGTGCCTGGAGCGGCGGGCAGGTTGGCTACACCTTC
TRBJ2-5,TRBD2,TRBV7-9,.,CASSLPRGEGETQYF,TGTGCCAGCAGCTTACCGCGGGGGGAGGGGGAGACCCAGTACTTC
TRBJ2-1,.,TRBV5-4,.,CASSWMGPYNEQFF,TGTGCCAGCAGCTGGATGGGCCCCTACAATGAGCAGTTCTTC
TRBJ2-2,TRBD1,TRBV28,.,CASSFGTVNTGELFF,TGTGCCAGCAGTTTCGGGACAGTGAACACCGGGGAGCTGTTTTTT
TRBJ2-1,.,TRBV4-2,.,CASSLRPETTGTYNEQFF,TGTGCCAGCAGCCTCCGGCCGGAGACAACGGGAACCTACAATGAGCAGTTCTTC
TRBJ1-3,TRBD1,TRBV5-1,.,CASSRGDSDYSGNTIYF,TGCGCCAGCAGCAGGGGGGACAGTGACTACTCTGGAAACACCATATATTTT
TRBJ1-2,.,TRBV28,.,CASRRGRTTDGSYGYTF,TGTGCCAGCAGAAGAGGAAGGACGACCGACGGGAGCTATGGCTACACCTTC
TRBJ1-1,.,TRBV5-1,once,CASTSLQGTEAFF,TGCGCCAGCACAAGTCTACAGGGCACTGAAGCTTTCTTT
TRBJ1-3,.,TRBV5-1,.,CASSLDQGSGNTIYF,TGCGCCAGCAGCTTGGATCAGGGCTCTGGAAACACCATATATTTT
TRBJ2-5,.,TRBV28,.,CASSLRGGETQYF,TGTGCCAGCAGTTTGAGGGGGGGTGAGACCCAGTACTTC
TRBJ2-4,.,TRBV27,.,CASSFLAALAKNIQYF,TGTGCCAGCAGTTTTTTAGCGGCCCTAGCCAAAAACATTCAGTACTTC
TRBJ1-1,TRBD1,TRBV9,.,CASSVLGQGPDEAFF,TGTGCCAGCAGCGTACTGGGACAGGGGCCTGATGAAGCTTTCTTT
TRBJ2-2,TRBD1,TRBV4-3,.,CASSQATGVRTGELFF,TGCGCCAGCAGCCAAGCGACAGGGGTGAGGACCGGGGAGCTGTTTTTT
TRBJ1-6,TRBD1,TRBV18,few,CASSPGQVNSPLHF,TGTGCCAGCTCACCGGGACAGGTTAATTCACCCCTCCACTTT
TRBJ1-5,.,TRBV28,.,CASSYEVYQPQHF,TGTGCCAGCAGCTACGAAGTCTATCAGCCCCAGCATTTT
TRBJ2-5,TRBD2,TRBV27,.,CASSGLVAAGGQETQYF,TGTGCCAGCAGTGGGCTCGTGGCAGCGGGAGGCCAAGAGACCCAGTACTTC
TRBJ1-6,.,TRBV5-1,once,CASSLVRDGSPLHF,TGCGCCAGCAGCTTGGTGCGAGATGGTTCACCCCTCCACTTT
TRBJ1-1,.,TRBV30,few,CAWTRGGGTEAFF,TGTGCCTGGACGAGGGGCGGGGGCACTGAAGCTTTCTTT
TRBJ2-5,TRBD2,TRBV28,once,CASSLPSSGAKTQYF,TGTGCCAGCAGTTTACCCTCCAGCGGGGCCAAGACCCAGTACTTC
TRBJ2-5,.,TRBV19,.,CASRVATQETQYF,TGTGCCAGTCGGGTAGCCACCCAAGAGACCCAGTACTTC
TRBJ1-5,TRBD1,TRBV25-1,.,CASSADRDLNQPQHF,TGTGCCAGCAGTGCCGACAGGGACCTAAATCAGCCCCAGCATTTT
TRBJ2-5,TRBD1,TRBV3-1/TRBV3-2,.,CASSQGTGVETQYF,TGTGCCAGCAGCCAAGGGACAGGGGTGGAGACCCAGTACTTC
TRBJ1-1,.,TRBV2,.,CASSPQSYEAFF,TGTGCCAGCAGTCCTCAGTCTTATGAAGCTTTCTTT
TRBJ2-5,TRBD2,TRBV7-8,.,CASSLAASGKETQYF,TGTGCCAGCAGCTTAGCCGCTAGCGGGAAAGAGACCCAGTACTTC